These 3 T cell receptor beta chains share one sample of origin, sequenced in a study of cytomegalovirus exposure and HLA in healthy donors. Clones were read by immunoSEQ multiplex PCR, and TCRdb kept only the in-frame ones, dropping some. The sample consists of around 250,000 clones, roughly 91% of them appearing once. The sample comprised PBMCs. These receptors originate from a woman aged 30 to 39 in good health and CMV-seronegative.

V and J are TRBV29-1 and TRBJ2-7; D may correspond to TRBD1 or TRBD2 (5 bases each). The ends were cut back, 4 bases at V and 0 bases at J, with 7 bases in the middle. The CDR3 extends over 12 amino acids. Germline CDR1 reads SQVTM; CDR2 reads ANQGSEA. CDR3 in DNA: TGCAGCGTTGCAGGGAGCTCCTACGAGCAGTACTTC. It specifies CSVAGSSYEQYF.

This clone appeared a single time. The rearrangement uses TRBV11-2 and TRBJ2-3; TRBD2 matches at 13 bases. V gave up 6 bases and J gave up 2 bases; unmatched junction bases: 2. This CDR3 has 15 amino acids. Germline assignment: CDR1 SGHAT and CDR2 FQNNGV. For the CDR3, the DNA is TGTGCCAGCAGGGGACTAGCGGGATACACAGATACGCAGTATTTT. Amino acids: CASRGLAGYTDTQYF.

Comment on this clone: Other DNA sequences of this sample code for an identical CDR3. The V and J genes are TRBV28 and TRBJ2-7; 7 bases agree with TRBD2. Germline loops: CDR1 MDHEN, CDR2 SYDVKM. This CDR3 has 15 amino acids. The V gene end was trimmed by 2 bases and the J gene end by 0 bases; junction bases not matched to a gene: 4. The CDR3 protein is CASSLSPSGSYEQYF. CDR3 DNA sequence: TGTGCCAGCAGTTTAAGTCCTAGCGGCTCCTACGAGCAGTACTTC.